This T cell receptor beta chain derives from a study of T cell responses to AZD1222 COVID-19 vaccine. Study results and caveats: Researchers took repertoire samples only after the peak T cell response had come. The breadth and depth of Spike-specific TCRs increased once two AZD1222 doses had been given.

Points on this clone: Its antigen is unknown.

V gave up 5 bases and J gave up 2 bases; unmatched junction bases: 11. The CDR3 runs 16 residues. Germline CDR1 is PRHDT and CDR2 is FYEKMQ (reference sequence). Method: immunoSEQ multiplex PCR; TCRdb's copy keeps in-frame clones and lacks some. The sample has 150,000 to 200,000 clones; approximately 90% are singletons. The material was peripheral blood, obtained 28 days after the second dose of the MenACWY control vaccine. The sequence was obtained from an adult who received the MenACWY meningococcal vaccine as a control. The J gene is TRBJ2-5, the V gene TRBV13; 7 positions agree with TRBD2. This CDR3 reads CASSPEEAGFQETQYF. For the CDR3, the DNA is TGTGCCAGCAGCCCCGAAGAAGCGGGGTTTCAAGAGACCCAGTACTTC.